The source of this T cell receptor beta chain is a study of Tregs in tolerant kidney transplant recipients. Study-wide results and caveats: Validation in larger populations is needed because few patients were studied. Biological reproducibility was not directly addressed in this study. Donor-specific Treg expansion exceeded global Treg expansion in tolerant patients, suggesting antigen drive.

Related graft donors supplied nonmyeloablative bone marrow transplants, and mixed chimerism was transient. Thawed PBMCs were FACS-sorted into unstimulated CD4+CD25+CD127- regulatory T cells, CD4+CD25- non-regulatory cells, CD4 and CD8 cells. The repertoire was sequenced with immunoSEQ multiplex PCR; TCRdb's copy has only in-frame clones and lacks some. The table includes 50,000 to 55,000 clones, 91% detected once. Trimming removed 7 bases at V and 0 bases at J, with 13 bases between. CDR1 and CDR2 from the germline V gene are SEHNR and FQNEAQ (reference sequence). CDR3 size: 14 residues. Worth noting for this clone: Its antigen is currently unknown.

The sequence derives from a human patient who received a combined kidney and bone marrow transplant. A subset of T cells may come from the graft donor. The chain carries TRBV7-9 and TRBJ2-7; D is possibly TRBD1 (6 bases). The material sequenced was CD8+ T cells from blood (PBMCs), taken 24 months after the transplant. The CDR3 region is CASTRQESSYEQYF. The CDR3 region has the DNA TGTGCCAGCACCAGACAGGAGAGCTCCTACGAGCAGTACTTC.